This TCR beta chain was sequenced for a study of Ad26.COV2.S vaccination and SARS-CoV-2 variants. V was pared by 11 bases and J by 13 bases, with 14 bases between. Looked up from germline, CDR1 is SEHNR and CDR2 is FQNEAQ (reference sequence). This CDR3 has 10 residues. Regarding the study as a whole: It was found that vaccine and placebo recipients had similar non-spike TCR breadth. Placebo recipients had lower spike-specific TCR breadth than vaccine recipients. CD8+ and CD4+ T cells specific for spike reportedly responded with substantial breadth after vaccination.

TCRdb's copy holds only in-frame clones and misses some; the assay was immunoSEQ multiplex PCR. This table holds roughly 150,000 clones, around 86% found once. Notes on this clone: Its antigen is undetermined.

Sequenced material: peripheral blood, taken after recovery from COVID-19. The clonotype was recovered from a human donor who had recovered from COVID-19. The chain has TRBV7-9 and TRBJ2-2; no clear D gene. CDR3 sequence reads: CAPSDGWLFF. Written as DNA, the CDR3 is TGTGCCCCCAGTGACGGGTGGCTGTTTTTT.